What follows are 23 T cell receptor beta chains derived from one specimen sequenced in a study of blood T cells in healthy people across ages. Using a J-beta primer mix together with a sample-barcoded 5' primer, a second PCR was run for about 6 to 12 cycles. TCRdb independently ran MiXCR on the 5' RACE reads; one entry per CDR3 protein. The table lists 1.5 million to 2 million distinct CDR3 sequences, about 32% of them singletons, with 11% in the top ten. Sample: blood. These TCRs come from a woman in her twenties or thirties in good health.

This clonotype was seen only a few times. The CDR3 region is CASSSQGPGANVLTF. Here the CDR3 DNA reads TGTGCCAGCAGTTCACAGGGGCCTGGGGCCAACGTCCTGACTTTC. J is TRBJ2-6 and V is TRBV28; 7 bases are a match to TRBD1. The CDR3 totals 15 residues. J lost 2 bases, V lost 4 bases, and 2 bases had no gene match. Germline V gene lookup returns CDR1 MDHEN and CDR2 SYDVKM.

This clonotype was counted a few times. The DNA of the CDR3 is TGTGCCAGCAGCCAAGAAGTGAGGGGGGATGAGCAGTTCTTC. Protein: CASSQEVRGDEQFF. The chain recombines TRBV3-1 with TRBJ2-1; either TRBD1 or TRBD2 may supply D (6 bases each). The CDR3 covers 14 residues. V was pared by 0 bases and J by 8 bases, with 11 bases between. Per germline, CDR1 LGHDT and CDR2 YNNKEL (reference sequence).

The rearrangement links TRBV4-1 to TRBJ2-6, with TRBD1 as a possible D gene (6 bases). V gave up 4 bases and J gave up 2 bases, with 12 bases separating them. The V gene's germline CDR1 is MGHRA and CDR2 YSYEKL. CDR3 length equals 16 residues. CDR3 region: CASSRDTGTGANVLTF. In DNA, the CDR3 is TGCGCCAGCAGCCGCGACACAGGGACTGGGGCCAACGTCCTGACTTTC.

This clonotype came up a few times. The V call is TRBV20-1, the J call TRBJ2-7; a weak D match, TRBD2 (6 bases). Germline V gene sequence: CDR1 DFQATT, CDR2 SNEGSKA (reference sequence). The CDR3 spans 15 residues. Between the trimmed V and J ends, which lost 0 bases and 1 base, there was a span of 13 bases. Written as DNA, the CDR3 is TGCAGTGCTAGAGAAACCCGCGGGGTTTCCTACGAGCAGTACTTC. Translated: CSARETRGVSYEQYF.

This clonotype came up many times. The CDR3 protein is CASSLVPGGTEAFF. For the CDR3, the DNA is TGTGCCAGCAGCTTAGTCCCAGGGGGCACTGAAGCTTTCTTT. V gene TRBV11-2 combines with J gene TRBJ1-1; 7 bases agree with TRBD1. Germline CDR1 is SGHAT and CDR2 is FQNNGV. The CDR3 consists of 14 residues. V was pared by 1 base and J by 4 bases, with 3 bases of the junction left unmatched.

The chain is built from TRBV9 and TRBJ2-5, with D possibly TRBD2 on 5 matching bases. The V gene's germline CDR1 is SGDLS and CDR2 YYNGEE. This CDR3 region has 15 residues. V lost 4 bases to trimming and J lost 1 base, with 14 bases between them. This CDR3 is CASSPRAVPQETQYF. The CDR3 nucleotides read TGTGCCAGCAGCCCCCGAGCGGTCCCCCAAGAGACCCAGTACTTC. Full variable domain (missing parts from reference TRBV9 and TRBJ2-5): DSGVTQTPKHLITATGQRVTLRCSPRSGDLSVYWYQQSLDQGLQFLIQYYNGEERAKGNILERFSAQQFPDLHSELNLSSLELGDSALYFCASSPRAVPQETQYFGPGTRLLVL.

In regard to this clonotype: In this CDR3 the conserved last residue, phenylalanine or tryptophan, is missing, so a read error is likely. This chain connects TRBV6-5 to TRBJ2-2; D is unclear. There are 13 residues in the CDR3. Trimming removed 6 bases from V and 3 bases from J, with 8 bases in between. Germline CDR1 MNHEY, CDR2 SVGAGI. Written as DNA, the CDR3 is TGTGCCAGCAGGCCGGCCTACACCGGGGAGCTGTTTTGT. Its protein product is CASRPAYTGELFC.

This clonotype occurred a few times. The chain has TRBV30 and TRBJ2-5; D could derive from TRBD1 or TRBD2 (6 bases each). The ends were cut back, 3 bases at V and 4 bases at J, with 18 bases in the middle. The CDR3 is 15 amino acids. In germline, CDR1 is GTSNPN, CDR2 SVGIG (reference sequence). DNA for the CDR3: TGTGCCTGGAGCCTCGGGCTAGGAGGGGGAGAGACCCAGTACTTC. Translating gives CAWSLGLGGGETQYF. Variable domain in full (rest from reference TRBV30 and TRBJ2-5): SQTIHQWPATLVQPVGSPLSLECTVEGTSNPNLYWYRQAAGRGLQLLFYSVGIGQISSEVPQNLSASRPQDRQFILSSKKLLLSDSGFYLCAWSLGLGGGETQYFGPGTRLLVL.

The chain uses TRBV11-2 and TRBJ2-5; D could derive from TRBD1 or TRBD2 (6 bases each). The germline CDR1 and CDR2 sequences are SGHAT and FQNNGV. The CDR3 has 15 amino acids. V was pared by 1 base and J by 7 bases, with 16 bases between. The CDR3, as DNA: TGTGCCAGCAGCTTAGCCCTGGGGGGCACAGCGACCCAGTACTTC. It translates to CASSLALGGTATQYF.

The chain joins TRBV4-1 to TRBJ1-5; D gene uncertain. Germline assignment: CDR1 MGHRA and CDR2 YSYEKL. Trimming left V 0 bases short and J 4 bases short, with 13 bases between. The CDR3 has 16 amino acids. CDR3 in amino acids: CASSQDYGRGNQPQHF. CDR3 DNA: TGCGCCAGCAGCCAAGATTACGGTCGGGGAAATCAGCCCCAGCATTTT.

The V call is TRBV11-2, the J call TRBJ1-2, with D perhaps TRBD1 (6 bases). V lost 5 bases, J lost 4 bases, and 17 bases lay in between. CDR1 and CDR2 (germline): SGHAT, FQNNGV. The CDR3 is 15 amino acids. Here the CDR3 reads CASSLGSGTSYGYTF. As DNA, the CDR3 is TGTGCCAGCAGCCTTGGATCCGGGACATCCTATGGCTACACCTTC. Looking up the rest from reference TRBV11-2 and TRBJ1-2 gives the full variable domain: EAGVAQSPRYKIIEKRQSVAFWCNPISGHATLYWYQQILGQGPKLLIQFQNNGVVDDSQLPKDRFSAERLKGVDSTLKIQPAKLEDSAVYLCASSLGSGTSYGYTFGSGTRLTVV.

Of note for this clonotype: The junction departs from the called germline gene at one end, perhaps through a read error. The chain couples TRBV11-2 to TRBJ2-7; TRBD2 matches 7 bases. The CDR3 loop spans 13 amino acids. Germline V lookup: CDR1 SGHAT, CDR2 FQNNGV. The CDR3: CAGSLDGRSEQYF. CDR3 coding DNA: TGTGCCGGCAGCTTAGACGGGAGGTCTGAGCAGTACTTC.

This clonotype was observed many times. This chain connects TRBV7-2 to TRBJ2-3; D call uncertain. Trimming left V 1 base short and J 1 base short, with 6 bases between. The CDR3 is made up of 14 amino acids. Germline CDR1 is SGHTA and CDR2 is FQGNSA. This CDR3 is CASSLDTRTDTQYF. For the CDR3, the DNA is TGTGCCAGCAGCTTAGACACCCGCACAGATACGCAGTATTTT.

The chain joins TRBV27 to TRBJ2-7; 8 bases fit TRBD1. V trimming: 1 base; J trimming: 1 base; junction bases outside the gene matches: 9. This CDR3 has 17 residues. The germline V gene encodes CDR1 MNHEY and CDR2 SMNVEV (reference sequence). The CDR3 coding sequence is TGTGCCAGCAGTTTATTAAGTGACAGGGGTATTTCCTACGAGCAGTACTTC. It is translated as CASSLLSDRGISYEQYF.

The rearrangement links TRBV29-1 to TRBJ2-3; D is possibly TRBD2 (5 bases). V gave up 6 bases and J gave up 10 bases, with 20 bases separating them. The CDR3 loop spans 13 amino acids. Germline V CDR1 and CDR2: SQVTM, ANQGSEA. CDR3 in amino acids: CSVRSLADLPQYF. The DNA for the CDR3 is TGCAGCGTCAGGAGCCTAGCCGATCTTCCGCAGTATTTT.

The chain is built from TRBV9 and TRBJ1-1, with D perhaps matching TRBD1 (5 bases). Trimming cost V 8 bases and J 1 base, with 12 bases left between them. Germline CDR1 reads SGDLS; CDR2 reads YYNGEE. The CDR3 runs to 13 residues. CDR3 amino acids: CASQGMENTEAFF. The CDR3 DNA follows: TGTGCCAGTCAGGGAATGGAGAACACTGAAGCTTTCTTT.

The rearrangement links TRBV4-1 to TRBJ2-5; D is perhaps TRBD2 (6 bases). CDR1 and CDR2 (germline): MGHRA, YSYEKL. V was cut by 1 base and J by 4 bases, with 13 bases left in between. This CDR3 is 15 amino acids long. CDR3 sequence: CASSQGRTKGETQYF. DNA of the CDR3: TGCGCCAGCAGCCAAGGGAGGACTAAGGGAGAGACCCAGTACTTC.

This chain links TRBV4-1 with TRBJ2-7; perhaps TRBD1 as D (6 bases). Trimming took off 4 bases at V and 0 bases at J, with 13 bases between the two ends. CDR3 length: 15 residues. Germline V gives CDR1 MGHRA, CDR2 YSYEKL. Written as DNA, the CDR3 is TGCGCCAGCAGCCTTCGTTGGGACACCTCCTACGAGCAGTACTTC. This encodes CASSLRWDTSYEQYF.

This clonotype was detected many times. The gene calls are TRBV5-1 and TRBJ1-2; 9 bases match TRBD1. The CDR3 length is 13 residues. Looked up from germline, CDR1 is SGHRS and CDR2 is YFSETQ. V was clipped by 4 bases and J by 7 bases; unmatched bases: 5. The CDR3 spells CASSRGQGVGYTF. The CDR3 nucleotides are TGCGCCAGCAGCAGGGGACAGGGAGTTGGCTACACCTTC.

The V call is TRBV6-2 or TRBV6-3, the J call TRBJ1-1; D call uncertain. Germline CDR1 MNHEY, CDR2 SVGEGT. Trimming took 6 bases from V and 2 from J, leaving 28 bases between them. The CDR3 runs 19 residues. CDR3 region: CASRTNLPPPNRANTEAFF. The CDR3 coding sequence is TGTGCCAGCAGGACTAACCTCCCACCTCCCAACCGGGCCAACACTGAAGCTTTCTTT.

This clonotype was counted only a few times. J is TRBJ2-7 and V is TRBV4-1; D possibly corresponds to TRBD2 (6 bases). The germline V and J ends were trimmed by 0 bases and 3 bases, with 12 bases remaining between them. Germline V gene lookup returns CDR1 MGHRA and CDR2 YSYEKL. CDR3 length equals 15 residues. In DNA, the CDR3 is TGCGCCAGCAGCCAAGACAGACTAGATATCTACGAGCAGTACTTC. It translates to CASSQDRLDIYEQYF.

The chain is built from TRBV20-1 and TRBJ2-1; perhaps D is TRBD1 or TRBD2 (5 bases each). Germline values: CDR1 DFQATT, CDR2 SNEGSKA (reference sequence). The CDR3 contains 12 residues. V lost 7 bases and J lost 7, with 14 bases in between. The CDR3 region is CSGDEGGNEQFF. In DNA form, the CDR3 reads TGCAGTGGGGACGAGGGCGGGAATGAGCAGTTCTTC.

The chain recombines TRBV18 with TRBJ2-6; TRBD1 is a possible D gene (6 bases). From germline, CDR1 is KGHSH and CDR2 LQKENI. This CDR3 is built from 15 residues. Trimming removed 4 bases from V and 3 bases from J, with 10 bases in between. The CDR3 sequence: CASSRDNFGANVLTF. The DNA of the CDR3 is TGTGCCAGCTCACGGGACAATTTTGGGGCCAACGTCCTGACTTTC. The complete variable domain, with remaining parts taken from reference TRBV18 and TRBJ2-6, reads NAGVMQNPRHLVRRRGQEARLRCSPMKGHSHVYWYRQLPEEGLKFMVYLQKENIIDESGMPKERFSAEFPKEGPSILRIQQVVRGDSAAYFCASSRDNFGANVLTFGAGSRLTVL.